This T cell receptor (beta chain) was sequenced in a study of cytomegalovirus exposure and HLA in healthy donors (dated by TCRdb to between 2016 and 2019). Regarding the complete study: According to a later analysis, one platform produced both the roughly 110 validation repertoires and the 670 or so repertoires of the first cohort. The aim of the study was to test whether cataloging public T cell receptors could identify signatures of past pathogen exposure. Along with the roughly 670-subject first cohort, a separate validation cohort of around 110 different subjects was used. To predict cytomegalovirus infection status, the study brought together high-throughput TCR immunosequencing, statistical association of individual TCRs with disease status, and machine learning. The paper's findings and limits, for the study overall: Three of the identified cytomegalovirus-associated TCR beta chains were confirmed in vitro to be specific for cytomegalovirus antigens. The authors suggested that the approach could potentially be generalized to other disease states and immunological phenotypes. A later analysis lacked HLA typing for the validation cohort, so it scored co-occurrence in that cohort across all 130 or so repertoires. A total of 150 or so TCR beta chains were listed by the study as associated with cytomegalovirus. Most TCR sequences were observed very rarely across donors, whereas some public TCRs were present in many individuals. A later analysis found that TCRs clustered in the first cohort also tended to co-occur in the 95 to 150 validation repertoires, with 94% of cluster scores above 0. The classifier was reported to diagnose cytomegalovirus status with high specificity and sensitivity in both the original and validation cohorts.

The method was the immunoSEQ multiplex PCR assay. The source study handled its data this way. To diagnose cytomegalovirus status from the catalog of TCR beta chain sequences, a statistical classification framework was built. TCRdb re-hosts the immuneACCESS table, in-frame sequences only. Its copies lack some clones; in the studies checked, an unresolved V gene accounts for under half of them, and the cause for the rest is not known. V, J and clone size are those of that table, while D and trimming were read from the DNA. The sample data list roughly 120,000 clones, and roughly nine tenths of these were observed just once. 3% to 3.5% of the sample rests with the top ten. On this clone: Its antigen is still unknown. Qualities for individual bases were not recorded, and no much larger clone is one base off.

The donors belonged to the validation cohort of over a hundred subjects, which was separate from the roughly 670-subject first cohort. This TCR was sampled from a young man in good health and CMV-seronegative. Sample: PBMCs.

The CDR3 is CASSTGQGTEAFF. The DNA reads TGTGCCAGCAGTACGGGACAGGGCACTGAAGCTTTCTTT. This chain is built from TRBV6-5 and TRBJ1-1, with TRBD1 matching 9 junction bases. The V end gives up 5 bases and the J end 4 bases, leaving 2 bases in the junction not matched to a gene. Per the germline V gene, MNHEY is the CDR1 and SVGAGI is the CDR2. From cysteine to phenylalanine, the CDR3 is 13 amino acids long. Solely the CDR3 DNA is kept, with 39 bases framed from the first base.